A selection of T cell receptor beta chains follows, all from one sample in a study of blood T cell repertoires in COVID-19. Sequencing used immunoSEQ multiplex PCR; TCRdb keeps in-frame clones, though not all of them. The repertoire holds 57,000 or so clones, with around four fifths as singletons. Sample: peripheral blood. The receptors were gathered from a man between 65 and 85 years old with acute or convalescent COVID-19. Both conserved end residues are part of each CDR3. D genes are given only for firm matches. Only part of the rows carry a size: once, few, many, or a class if the clone is expanded.

V	J	size	D	CDR3	DNA
TRBV5-1	TRBJ2-1	-	TRBD1	CASSLQTGGNEQFF	TGCGCCAGCAGCTTACAGACAGGGGGCAATGAGCAGTTCTTC
TRBV11-2	TRBJ2-1	-	TRBD2	CASSLGRGSSYNEQFF	TGTGCCAGCAGCTTAGGTCGCGGGAGCTCCTACAATGAGCAGTTCTTC
TRBV5-6	TRBJ2-5	-	TRBD1	CASSLENRGTQYF	TGTGCCAGCAGCTTGGAGAACAGGGGGACCCAGTACTTC
TRBV7-8	TRBJ2-3	-	-	CASSPLHTQYF	TGTGCCAGCAGCCCCCTCCATACGCAGTATTTT
TRBV27	TRBJ1-5	-	TRBD1	CASKPTGQSNQPQHF	TGTGCCAGCAAACCTACGGGACAGAGCAATCAGCCCCAGCATTTT
TRBV21-1	TRBJ1-3	-	-	CASSKAGQGRVRGNTIYF	TGTGCCAGCAGCAAAGCAGGCCAGGGCCGGGTACGGGGAAACACCATATATTTT
TRBV6-2/TRBV6-3	TRBJ2-7	-	TRBD2	CASSYASVGQTSGQREQYF	TGTGCCAGCAGTTACGCGAGTGTGGGGCAGACTAGCGGACAGAGGGAGCAGTACTTC
TRBV6-2/TRBV6-3	TRBJ2-1	once	-	CASSYIRGGEQFF	TGTGCCAGCAGTTATATTCGGGGAGGTGAGCAGTTCTTC
TRBV5-1	TRBJ2-7	-	TRBD1	CASSLGQGTNYEQYF	TGCGCCAGCAGCTTGGGACAGGGAACAAACTACGAGCAGTACTTC
TRBV18	TRBJ1-5	-	TRBD1	CASSAGQATYSNQPQHF	TGTGCCAGCTCAGCGGGACAGGCAACATATAGCAATCAGCCCCAGCATTTT
TRBV11-1	TRBJ2-7	once	TRBD2	CASSFGRETYEQYF	TGTGCCAGCAGCTTCGGGCGGGAGACCTACGAGCAGTACTTC
TRBV6-5	TRBJ1-2	-	TRBD1	CASTERTGSNYGYTF	TGTGCCAGCACCGAAAGGACAGGGAGTAACTATGGCTACACCTTC
TRBV12-3/TRBV12-4	TRBJ2-5	-	TRBD2	CASMGGVRETQYF	TGTGCCAGCATGGGAGGGGTCCGAGAGACCCAGTACTTC
TRBV5-4	TRBJ2-5	-	TRBD2	CASSLSGGGKTQYF	TGTGCCAGCAGCTTGAGCGGGGGTGGGAAGACCCAGTACTTC
TRBV2	TRBJ1-2	-	-	CASSFSGAGYTF	TGTGCCAGCAGCTTTTCAGGGGCTGGCTACACCTTC
TRBV19	TRBJ2-2	-	-	CASSTRQLVTGELFF	TGTGCCAGTAGTACAAGACAGCTTGTCACCGGGGAGCTGTTTTTT
TRBV27	TRBJ2-1	-	TRBD1	CASTRTPRDSLFF	TGTGCCAGCACCAGGACACCCCGGGACAGTCTGTTCTTC
TRBV2	TRBJ1-2	-	TRBD1	CASSERPGGGYTF	TGTGCCAGCAGTGAAAGGCCAGGGGGTGGCTACACCTTC
TRBV2	TRBJ1-1	-	TRBD1	CASTLPDRLTEAFF	TGTGCCAGCACCTTACCGGACAGGCTCACTGAAGCTTTCTTT
TRBV5-1	TRBJ1-1	few	-	CASSLSPQVNTEAFF	TGCGCCAGCAGCTTATCCCCGCAGGTAAACACTGAAGCTTTCTTT
TRBV5-6	TRBJ1-1	-	TRBD1	CASSFPGQAYTEAFF	TGTGCCAGCAGTTTTCCGGGACAGGCTTACACTGAAGCTTTCTTT
TRBV9	TRBJ2-1	-	-	CASSAQPGGGVWDEQFF	TGTGCCAGCAGCGCACAACCCGGAGGGGGGGTTTGGGATGAGCAGTTCTTC
TRBV18	TRBJ1-4	-	-	CASSPRRDEKLFF	TGTGCCAGCTCACCACGGAGGGATGAAAAACTGTTTTTT
TRBV28	TRBJ1-1	-	TRBD1	CASSLAGGLNTEAFF	TGTGCCAGCAGTTTGGCAGGGGGGCTGAACACTGAAGCTTTCTTT
TRBV7-3	TRBJ2-1	-	-	CASSSLLAGYNEQFF	TGTGCCAGCAGCTCCCTTCTTGCGGGGTACAATGAGCAGTTCTTC
TRBV4-2	TRBJ1-5	-	TRBD1	CASSPATGDQPQHF	TGTGCCAGCAGCCCAGCCACAGGGGATCAGCCCCAGCATTTT
TRBV12-3/TRBV12-4	TRBJ1-1	-	-	CASRLDGQPEAFF	TGTGCCAGCAGGCTGGATGGGCAACCTGAAGCTTTCTTT
TRBV13	TRBJ2-7	-	TRBD1	CASSLGFDRASSYEQYF	TGTGCCAGCAGCTTAGGGTTTGACAGGGCATCCTCCTACGAGCAGTACTTC
TRBV27	TRBJ2-1	-	-	CASRLLAGNEQFF	TGTGCCAGCAGATTATTGGCGGGTAATGAGCAGTTCTTC
TRBV27	TRBJ2-1	-	-	CASSWTESYYNEQFF	TGTGCCAGCAGTTGGACAGAATCCTACTACAATGAGCAGTTCTTC
TRBV3-1/TRBV3-2	TRBJ1-1	-	TRBD1	CASSQDGTGREAFF	TGTGCCAGCAGCCAAGATGGGACAGGGCGTGAAGCTTTCTTT
TRBV5-6	TRBJ1-2	few	TRBD1	CASSFDREVHTF	TGTGCCAGCAGCTTTGACAGGGAGGTTCACACCTTC
TRBV19	TRBJ2-3	-	TRBD2	CASSPTTSGSTDTQYF	TGTGCCAGTAGTCCTACGACTAGCGGATCCACAGATACGCAGTATTTT
TRBV2	TRBJ2-1	-	TRBD1	CASSEQGAFNEQFF	TGTGCCAGCAGTGAACAGGGGGCGTTCAATGAGCAGTTCTTC
TRBV6-1	TRBJ2-7	-	-	CASTRDSESSYEQYF	TGTGCCAGCACACGGGACTCCGAGAGCTCCTACGAGCAGTACTTC
TRBV24-1	TRBJ2-1	-	-	CATSDSGADTSYNEQFF	TGTGCCACCAGTGACTCTGGAGCGGATACCTCCTACAATGAGCAGTTCTTC
TRBV7-3	TRBJ2-1	-	TRBD2	CASSYGLAVNNEQFF	TGTGCCAGCAGCTACGGACTAGCGGTTAACAATGAGCAGTTCTTC
TRBV27	TRBJ2-7	-	TRBD1	CASSLGPSGTGYYEQYF	TGTGCCAGCAGTTTAGGGCCCTCCGGGACAGGATATTACGAGCAGTACTTC
TRBV19	TRBJ1-2	-	-	CASSILGGSGYGYTF	TGTGCCAGTAGTATCTTGGGGGGGAGCGGCTATGGCTACACCTTC
TRBV5-1	TRBJ2-7	-	TRBD1	CASSYGTGGSEQYF	TGCGCCAGCAGCTATGGGACAGGGGGCTCCGAGCAGTACTTC
TRBV7-2	TRBJ2-7	-	-	CASSLVTGSYEQYF	TGTGCCAGCAGCTTAGTTACAGGATCCTACGAGCAGTACTTC
TRBV19	TRBJ2-1	-	TRBD1	CATKTGTAPGYEQFF	TGTGCCACCAAGACCGGGACAGCTCCTGGTTATGAGCAGTTCTTC